The 14 T cell receptor beta chains in this list originate from one sample, sequenced in a study of PD-1 blockade in mismatch repair-deficient tumors. This table comes from immunoSEQ multiplex PCR, and its TCRdb copy is limited to in-frame clones, with some not included. The profile covers about 130,000 clones, with 88% appearing a single time and approximately 12% taken by the ten largest. The sequenced sample was peripheral blood, obtained 72 weeks after starting pembrolizumab. The receptor set was obtained from an adult with mismatch repair-deficient cancer.

This clone was observed a handful of times. The chain carries TRBV27 and TRBJ2-2; no reliable D call. In germline, CDR1 is MNHEY, CDR2 SMNVEV (reference sequence). The CDR3 covers 12 residues. Trimming took 6 bases from V and 0 from J, leaving 2 bases between them. Here the CDR3 reads CASRSNTGELFF. For the CDR3, the DNA is TGTGCCAGCAGATCGAACACCGGGGAGCTGTTTTTT.

The gene calls are TRBV5-5 and TRBJ2-7; 7 nucleotides match TRBD1. The V gene's germline CDR1 is SGHKS and CDR2 YYEKEE (reference sequence). The V segment lost 5 bases and the J segment 2 bases; nucleotides outside the gene matches: 7. The CDR3 is 14 residues long. CDR3 DNA: TGTGCCAGCAGTCGGGGACAGTTTACCTACGAGCAGTACTTC. Protein sequence: CASSRGQFTYEQYF.

The chain is built from TRBV4-1 and TRBJ2-7, with 11 bases matching TRBD1. Germline lookup yields CDR1 MGHRA and CDR2 YSYEKL. The trim removed 3 bases at V and 6 bases at J, leaving 10 bases unmatched. This CDR3 contains 16 residues. The CDR3 region has the DNA TGCGCCAGCAGCCATCGAGGGACAGGGGGACTCGGCGAGCAGTACTTC. Its translation: CASSHRGTGGLGEQYF.

The genes are TRBV25-1 and TRBJ2-3; 7 bases are a match to TRBD2. There are 14 residues in the CDR3. Germline CDR1 and CDR2: MGHDK and SYGVNS. V was clipped by 3 bases and J by 3 bases; unmatched bases: 3. The CDR3 protein is CASSDEGGTDTQYF. In DNA form, the CDR3 reads TGTGCCAGCAGTGATGAGGGAGGGACAGATACGCAGTATTTT.

The V and J genes are TRBV7-9 and TRBJ2-1; D is ambiguous. The CDR3 totals 13 residues. Germline V gene data show CDR1 as SEHNR and CDR2 as FQNEAQ (reference sequence). V was pared by 1 base and J by 1 base, with 2 bases between. This CDR3 is CASSLESYNEQFF. In DNA form, the CDR3 reads TGTGCCAGCAGCTTAGAATCCTACAATGAGCAGTTCTTC.

The chain combines TRBV11-3 with TRBJ2-1; tentative D call: TRBD2 (6 bases). There are 15 residues in the CDR3. Germline V CDR1 and CDR2: SGHNT, YENEEA. Trimming removed 0 bases from V and 6 bases from J, with 12 bases in between. The CDR3 DNA sequence: TGTGCCAGCAGCTTAGAGACGGGAGTATCCAATGAGCAGTTCTTC. Translated, it gives CASSLETGVSNEQFF.

The rearrangement uses TRBV19 and TRBJ1-2, with D possibly matching TRBD1 (6 bases). The CDR3 length is 13 residues. The germline gives CDR1 LNHDA, CDR2 SQIVND (reference sequence). With 2 bases removed from V and 5 bases from J, the gap between germline ends came to 9 bases. CDR3 sequence: CASSIWQGYGYTF. The DNA for the CDR3 is TGTGCCAGTAGTATATGGCAGGGGTATGGCTACACCTTC.

The chain couples TRBV4-3 to TRBJ2-7; D ambiguous. The germline CDR1 and CDR2 sequences are LGHNA and YSLEER. This CDR3 is built from 15 residues. Trimming took 2 bases from V and 0 from J, leaving 11 bases between them. Here the CDR3 reads CASSQSVAPSYEQYF. Here the CDR3 DNA reads TGCGCCAGCAGCCAAAGCGTAGCCCCCTCCTACGAGCAGTACTTC.

The chain is built from TRBV6-5 and TRBJ2-2, with D hard to call. The germline V gene has CDR1 MNHEY and CDR2 SVGAGI. Trimming removed 3 bases from V and 4 bases from J, with 6 bases in between. The CDR3 sequence is 13 residues long. CDR3 loop: CASSYWTTGELFF. CDR3 coding DNA: TGTGCCAGCAGTTATTGGACCACCGGGGAGCTGTTTTTT.

The rearrangement joins TRBV4-1 to TRBJ2-3; no firm D call. The V and J ends lost 3 bases and 1 base respectively, with 11 bases between them. Per the germline V gene, CDR1 is MGHRA and CDR2 is YSYEKL. The CDR3 has 15 amino acids. This chain's CDR3 is CASSQVYSGTDTQYF. The DNA of the CDR3 is TGCGCCAGCAGCCAGGTGTACAGCGGCACAGATACGCAGTATTTT.

The V and J genes are TRBV7-9 and TRBJ2-1, with 13 positions matching TRBD2. V was clipped by 4 bases and J by 8 bases; unmatched bases: 2. The length of the CDR3 is 14 residues. The germline V gene has CDR1 SEHNR and CDR2 FQNEAQ (reference sequence). In nucleotides, the CDR3 is TGTGCCAGCAGCTCTACTAGCGGGAGGGATGAGCAGTTCTTC. It is translated as CASSSTSGRDEQFF.

The rearrangement uses TRBV18 and TRBJ1-1; D is undetermined. The germline gives CDR1 KGHSH, CDR2 LQKENI. The CDR3 runs to 14 residues. Trimming removed 2 bases at V and 5 bases at J, with 12 bases between. This CDR3 reads CASSPLAGRTEAFF. The CDR3 DNA reads as TGTGCCAGCTCACCATTGGCGGGGAGGACTGAAGCTTTCTTT. Filled out from reference TRBV18 and TRBJ1-1, the complete variable domain reads NAGVMQNPRHLVRRRGQEARLRCSPMKGHSHVYWYRQLPEEGLKFMVYLQKENIIDESGMPKERFSAEFPKEGPSILRIQQVVRGDSAAYFCASSPLAGRTEAFFGQGTRLTVV.

The chain combines TRBV6-6 with TRBJ2-7, with TRBD1 as a possible D gene (6 bases). V gave up 1 base and J gave up 2 bases, with 9 bases separating them. The CDR3 runs to 14 residues. CDR1 and CDR2 from the germline V gene are MNHNY and SVGAGI (reference sequence). CDR3 DNA: TGTGCCAGCAGTTACTGGGACATAACCTACGAGCAGTACTTC. Translated, it gives CASSYWDITYEQYF.

The gene calls are TRBV6-5 and TRBJ2-6; D unclear. V was cut by 5 bases and J by 0 bases, with 8 bases left in between. The V gene's germline CDR1 is MNHEY and CDR2 SVGAGI. CDR3 length: 15 amino acids. The CDR3 DNA is TGTGCCAGCAGTCCCCTGGACTCTGGGGCCAACGTCCTGACTTTC. The encoded protein is CASSPLDSGANVLTF.